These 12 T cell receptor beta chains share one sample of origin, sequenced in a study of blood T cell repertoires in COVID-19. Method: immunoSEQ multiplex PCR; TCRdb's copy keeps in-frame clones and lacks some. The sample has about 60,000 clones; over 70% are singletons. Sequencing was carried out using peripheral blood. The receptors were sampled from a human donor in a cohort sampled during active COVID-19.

The CDR3 loop is CSASDTGYEQYF. CDR3 bases: TGCAGTGCTAGTGACACAGGGTACGAGCAGTACTTC. The chain joins TRBV20-1 to TRBJ2-7; maybe TRBD1 (6 bases). CDR1 is DFQATT, CDR2 SNEGSKA, per germline (reference sequence). The ends were cut back, 3 bases at V and 4 bases at J, with 10 bases in the middle. The CDR3 spans 12 residues.

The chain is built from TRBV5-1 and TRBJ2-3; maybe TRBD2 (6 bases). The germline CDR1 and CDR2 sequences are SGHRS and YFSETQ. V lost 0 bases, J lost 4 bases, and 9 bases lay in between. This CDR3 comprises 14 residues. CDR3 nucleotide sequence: TGCGCCAGCAGCTTGGGGGGGGACCCAGATACGCAGTATTTT. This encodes CASSLGGDPDTQYF.

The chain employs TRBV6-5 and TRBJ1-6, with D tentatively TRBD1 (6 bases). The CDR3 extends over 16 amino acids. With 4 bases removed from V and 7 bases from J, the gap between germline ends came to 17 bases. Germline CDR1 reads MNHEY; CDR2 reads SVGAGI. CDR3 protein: CASSSLGGVSNSPLHF. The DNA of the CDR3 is TGTGCCAGCAGTTCCCTAGGGGGGGTGAGCAATTCACCCCTCCACTTT.

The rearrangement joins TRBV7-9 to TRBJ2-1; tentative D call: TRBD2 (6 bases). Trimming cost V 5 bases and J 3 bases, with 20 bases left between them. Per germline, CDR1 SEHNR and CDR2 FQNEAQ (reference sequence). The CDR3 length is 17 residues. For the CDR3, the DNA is TGTGCCAGCAGCCCCCCCATGGGGGGTGCCCTCTACAATGAGCAGTTCTTC. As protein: CASSPPMGGALYNEQFF.

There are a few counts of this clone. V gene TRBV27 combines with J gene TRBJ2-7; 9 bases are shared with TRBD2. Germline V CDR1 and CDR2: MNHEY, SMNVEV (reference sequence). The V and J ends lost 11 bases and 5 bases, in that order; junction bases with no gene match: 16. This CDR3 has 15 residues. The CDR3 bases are TGTGCCCGCCGCCGCGGCGGCGGGGGGGCCCACGAGCAGTACTTC. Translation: CARRRGGGGAHEQYF.

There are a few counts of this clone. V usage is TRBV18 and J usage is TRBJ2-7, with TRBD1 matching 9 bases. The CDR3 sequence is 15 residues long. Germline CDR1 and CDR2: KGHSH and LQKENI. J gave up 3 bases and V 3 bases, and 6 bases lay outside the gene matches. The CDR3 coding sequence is TGTGCCAGCTCACCTCGACAGGGGGTAGACTACGAGCAGTACTTC. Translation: CASSPRQGVDYEQYF.

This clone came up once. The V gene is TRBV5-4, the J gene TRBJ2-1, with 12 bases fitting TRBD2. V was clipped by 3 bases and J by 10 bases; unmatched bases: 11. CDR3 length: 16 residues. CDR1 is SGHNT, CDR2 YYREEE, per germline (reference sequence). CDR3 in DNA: TGTGCCAGCAGCTGGGACCTAGCGGGAGGGCCCAGCGAGCAGTTCTTC. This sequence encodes CASSWDLAGGPSEQFF.

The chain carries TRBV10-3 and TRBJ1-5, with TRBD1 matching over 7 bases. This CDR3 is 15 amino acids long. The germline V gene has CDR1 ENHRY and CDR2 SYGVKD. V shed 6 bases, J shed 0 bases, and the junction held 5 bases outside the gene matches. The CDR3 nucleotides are TGTGCCATCAGCCTCGACAGGGCTAGCAATCAGCCCCAGCATTTT. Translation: CAISLDRASNQPQHF.

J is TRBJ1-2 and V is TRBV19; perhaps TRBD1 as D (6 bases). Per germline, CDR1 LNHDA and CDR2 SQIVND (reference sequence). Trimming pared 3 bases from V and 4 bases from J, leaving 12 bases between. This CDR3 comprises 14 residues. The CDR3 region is CASSINRVTYGYTF. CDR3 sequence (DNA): TGTGCCAGTAGTATTAACAGGGTGACCTATGGCTACACCTTC.

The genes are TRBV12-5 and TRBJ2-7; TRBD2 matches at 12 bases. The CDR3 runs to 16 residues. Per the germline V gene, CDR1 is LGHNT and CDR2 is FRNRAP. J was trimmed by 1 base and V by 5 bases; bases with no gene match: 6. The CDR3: CASGPSLAGGSYEQYF. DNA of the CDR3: TGTGCTAGTGGTCCCTCACTAGCGGGAGGTTCCTACGAGCAGTACTTC.

CDR3 DNA sequence: TGTGCCAGCAGTCCGGGGACTTCAGGTTCCTTAGAGCAGTTCTTC. Protein sequence: CASSPGTSGSLEQFF. The chain is built from TRBV28 and TRBJ2-1; D might be TRBD2 (6 bases). In germline, CDR1 is MDHEN, CDR2 SYDVKM. This CDR3 has 15 residues. Trimming pared 5 bases from V and 10 bases from J, leaving 21 bases between. The full variable domain, in which reference TRBV28 and TRBJ2-1 provide the parts outside the CDR3, is DVKVTQSSRYLVKRTGEKVFLECVQDMDHENMFWYRQDPGLGLRLIYFSYDVKMKEKGDIPEGYSVSREKKERFSLILESASTNQTSMYLCASSPGTSGSLEQFFGPGTRLTVL.

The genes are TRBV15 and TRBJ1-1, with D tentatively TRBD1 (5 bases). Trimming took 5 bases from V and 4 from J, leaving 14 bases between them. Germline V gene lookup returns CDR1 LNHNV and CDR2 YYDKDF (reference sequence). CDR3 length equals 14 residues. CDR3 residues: CATSPIVGGTEAFF. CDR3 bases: TGTGCCACCAGCCCGATTGTGGGGGGCACTGAAGCTTTCTTT.